This T cell receptor beta chain emerged from a study of shared clonotypes between healthy human individuals. Study results and caveats: The genetic and exposure-history diversity represented was limited by few donors.

In the original workflow: Junction-only sequences produced by ImmunoSEQ had no quality scores, so filtering differed. Assay used: immunoSEQ multiplex PCR; TCRdb lists only in-frame clones, some missing. That table gives V, J and clone size, and the DNA gave D and trimming. The sample holds more than 500,000 clones, 85% to 95% seen once. With V trimmed by 3 bases and J by 0 bases, 1 base remained unmatched. Germline CDR1 reads SGHRS; CDR2 reads YFSETQ. The CDR3 sequence is 16 residues long. Naive CD8 cells were CD45RO-negative, positively selected for CCR7, excluding terminally differentiated effector memory CD45RA+ cells. To note about this clone: Its antigen is as yet unknown.

The genes are TRBV5-1 and TRBJ2-1; 12 bases align to TRBD1. The specimen sequenced was naive CD8+ T cells sorted from blood. The receptor comes from a woman aged 30 to 39 in good health. CDR3 in DNA: TGCGCCAGCAGCTGGGGACAGGGGGCCTCCTACAATGAGCAGTTCTTC. This translates into CASSWGQGASYNEQFF.